This T cell receptor beta chain is drawn from a study of blood T cell repertoires in COVID-19. Turning to the study itself: Sources were T cells, B-cell-depleted T cells, or PBMCs; the material itself was cDNA or gDNA.

This clone occurred a few times. Per the original data handling: The assay estimated nucleated cells by amplifying reference gene primers. TCRdb's table, derived via immunoSEQ multiplex PCR, lists solely in-frame clones and lacks some. Clone size and V and J calls were adopted from that table, with D and trimming inferred from the DNA. The sample shows 250,000 to 350,000 clones, 80% to 85% of them seen only once. Germline V gene sequence: CDR1 SGDLS, CDR2 YYNGEE. The CDR3 totals 15 residues. The germline V and J ends were trimmed by 0 bases and 1 base, with 9 bases remaining between them. This chain links TRBV9 with TRBJ2-3, with D tentatively TRBD1 (6 bases). The sequenced material came from peripheral blood. This sequence originates from a person between 70 and 80 years old with COVID-19, enrolled during active disease. The CDR3 loop is CASSVGGGGTDTQYF. The CDR3 coding sequence is TGTGCCAGCAGCGTAGGTGGGGGCGGCACAGATACGCAGTATTTT.